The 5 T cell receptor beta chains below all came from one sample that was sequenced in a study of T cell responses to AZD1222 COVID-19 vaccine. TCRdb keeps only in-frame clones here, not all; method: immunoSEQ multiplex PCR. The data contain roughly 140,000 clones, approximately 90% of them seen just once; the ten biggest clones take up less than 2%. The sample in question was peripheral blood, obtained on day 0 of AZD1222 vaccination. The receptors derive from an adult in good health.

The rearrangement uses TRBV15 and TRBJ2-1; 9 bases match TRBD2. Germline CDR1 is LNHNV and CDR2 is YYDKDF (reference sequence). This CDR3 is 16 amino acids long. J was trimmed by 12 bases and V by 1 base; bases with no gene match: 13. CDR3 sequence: CATSRGPSGIEGGQFF. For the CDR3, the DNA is TGTGCCACCAGCAGAGGTCCTAGCGGGATCGAGGGTGGGCAGTTCTTC.

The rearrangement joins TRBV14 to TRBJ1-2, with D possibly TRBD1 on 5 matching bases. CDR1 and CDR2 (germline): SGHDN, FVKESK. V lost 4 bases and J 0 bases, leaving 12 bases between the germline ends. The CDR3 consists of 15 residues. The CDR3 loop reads CASSPLGPSNYGYTF. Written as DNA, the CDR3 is TGTGCCAGCAGCCCCCTGGGACCCTCTAACTATGGCTACACCTTC. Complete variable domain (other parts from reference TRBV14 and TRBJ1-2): EAGVTQFPSHSVIEKGQTVTLRCDPISGHDNLYWYRRVMGKEIKFLLHFVKESKQDESGMPNNRFLAERTGGTYSTLKVQPAELEDSGVYFCASSPLGPSNYGYTFGSGTRLTVV.

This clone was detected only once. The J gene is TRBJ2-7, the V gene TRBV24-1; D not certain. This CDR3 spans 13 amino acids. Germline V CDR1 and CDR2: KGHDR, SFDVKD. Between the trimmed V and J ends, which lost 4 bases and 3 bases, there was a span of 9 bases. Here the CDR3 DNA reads TGTGCCACCAGTGACCCCCCAGGCTACGAGCAGTACTTC. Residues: CATSDPPGYEQYF.

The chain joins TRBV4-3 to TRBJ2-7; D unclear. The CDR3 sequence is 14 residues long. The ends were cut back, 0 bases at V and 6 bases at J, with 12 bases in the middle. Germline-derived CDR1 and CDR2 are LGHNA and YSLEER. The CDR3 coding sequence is TGCGCCAGCAGCCAAGATGAAAGGGAATCCGAGCAGTACTTC. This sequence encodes CASSQDERESEQYF.

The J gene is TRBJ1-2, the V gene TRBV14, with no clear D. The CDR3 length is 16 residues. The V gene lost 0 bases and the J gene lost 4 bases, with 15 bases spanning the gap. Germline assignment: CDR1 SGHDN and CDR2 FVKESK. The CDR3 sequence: CASSQDLPDGPYGYTF. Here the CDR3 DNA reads TGTGCCAGCAGCCAAGATCTTCCGGACGGCCCCTATGGCTACACCTTC.